The entry below gives a single TCR beta chain sequence along with its context. This specimen belongs to a study of blood T cell repertoires in COVID-19. Per the original methods: Researchers report that nucleated cell counts were estimated from reference gene primer amplification. Using immunoSEQ multiplex PCR, the repertoire was profiled, and TCRdb retains in-frame clones only, with some absent. V, J and clone size derive from that table, while D and trimming were established from the DNA sequence. The table has about 370,000 clones, 80% to 90% seen once. Trimming at V came to 6 bases and at J to 6 bases, leaving 11 bases not matched to a gene. This CDR3 has 15 residues. The germline gives CDR1 LNHDA, CDR2 SQIVND (reference sequence).

The sample comprised PBMCs or T cells enriched from blood (not recorded which). The chain employs TRBV19 and TRBJ2-3; TRBD2 agrees at 8 bases. This TCR was sampled from a man between 18 and 35 years old who had recovered from COVID-19. The CDR3 sequence is CASRRGAGELDTQYF. In nucleotides, the CDR3 is TGTGCCAGTAGGAGGGGAGCGGGGGAGCTTGATACGCAGTATTTT.